This is a list of T cell receptor beta chains from one sample in a study of shared clonotypes between healthy human individuals. Profiling relied on immunoSEQ multiplex PCR, and the TCRdb table lists in-frame clones only, not all of them. The data show about 1.5 million clones, 95% to 99% seen once. The sample consisted of naive CD4+ T cells sorted from blood. Source of these receptors: a man aged 30 to 39 in good health. Each CDR3 is given without its conserved first and last residue. A D gene is named only where the DNA matches it firmly.

CDR3 protein: ASKTGANTEAF; V gene: TRBV28; D gene: -; J gene: TRBJ1-1
CDR3 protein: ASSGEGIGETQY; V gene: TRBV5-1; D gene: -; J gene: TRBJ2-5
CDR3 protein: AITPGLVDEQY; V gene: TRBV10-3; D gene: -; J gene: TRBJ2-7
CDR3 protein: ASRPALSGSLAGELF; V gene: TRBV5-1; D gene: -; J gene: TRBJ2-2
CDR3 protein: ASSQGVVVFGGDGYT; V gene: TRBV7-9; D gene: -; J gene: TRBJ1-2
CDR3 protein: ASSYSRQGSGYT; V gene: TRBV6-5; D gene: TRBD1; J gene: TRBJ1-2
CDR3 protein: ASSSQGNGETQY; V gene: TRBV6-5; D gene: -; J gene: TRBJ2-5
CDR3 protein: ASSIWLGDMNTEAF; V gene: TRBV19; D gene: -; J gene: TRBJ1-1
CDR3 protein: ASSVDPANNEQF; V gene: TRBV9; D gene: -; J gene: TRBJ2-1
CDR3 protein: ASSPGTGEDETQY; V gene: TRBV18; D gene: TRBD1; J gene: TRBJ2-5
CDR3 protein: ASSFGASGPYNEQF; V gene: TRBV7-8; D gene: TRBD2; J gene: TRBJ2-1
CDR3 protein: ASSLGMAPGYEQY; V gene: TRBV7-7; D gene: -; J gene: TRBJ2-7
CDR3 protein: ATRERDSYNEQF; V gene: TRBV10-3; D gene: TRBD2; J gene: TRBJ2-1
CDR3 protein: ASSVAPAGSSEQY; V gene: TRBV9; D gene: -; J gene: TRBJ2-7
CDR3 protein: ASTLIQLSTDTQY; V gene: TRBV5-1; D gene: -; J gene: TRBJ2-3
CDR3 protein: ASSLTGGAVNTEAF; V gene: TRBV18; D gene: TRBD1; J gene: TRBJ1-1
CDR3 protein: ASSSNYERQY; V gene: TRBV5-6; D gene: -; J gene: TRBJ2-7
CDR3 protein: ASSLLAGAYEQY; V gene: TRBV7-3; D gene: TRBD2; J gene: TRBJ2-7
CDR3 protein: ASSALTGNSYEQY; V gene: TRBV6-6; D gene: -; J gene: TRBJ2-7
CDR3 protein: ASSPSGILTDTQY; V gene: TRBV11-2; D gene: TRBD2; J gene: TRBJ2-3
CDR3 protein: ASSGRGSSYEQY; V gene: TRBV6-1; D gene: -; J gene: TRBJ2-7
CDR3 protein: ASSFLLAYNEQF; V gene: TRBV7-6; D gene: -; J gene: TRBJ2-1
CDR3 protein: ASTVAGTGDEQF; V gene: TRBV2; D gene: TRBD1; J gene: TRBJ2-1
CDR3 protein: ASSVAARGDEQF; V gene: TRBV9; D gene: -; J gene: TRBJ2-1
CDR3 protein: ASSSAGGSSYNEQF; V gene: TRBV7-3; D gene: TRBD2; J gene: TRBJ2-1
CDR3 protein: AISDPGQVRDEQY; V gene: TRBV10-3; D gene: TRBD1; J gene: TRBJ2-7
CDR3 protein: AISERSGQGWVEQY; V gene: TRBV10-3; D gene: -; J gene: TRBJ2-7
CDR3 protein: ASSLARYEQY; V gene: TRBV7-3; D gene: -; J gene: TRBJ2-7
CDR3 protein: ASSQAASSYNEQF; V gene: TRBV5-1; D gene: -; J gene: TRBJ2-1
CDR3 protein: ASSSPGAAYNEQF; V gene: TRBV5-1; D gene: -; J gene: TRBJ2-1
CDR3 protein: SVSTSPADTQY; V gene: TRBV29-1; D gene: TRBD2; J gene: TRBJ2-3
CDR3 protein: ASSFTRGSETQY; V gene: TRBV7-9; D gene: -; J gene: TRBJ2-5
CDR3 protein: ASSLGWREDQETQY; V gene: TRBV11-2; D gene: -; J gene: TRBJ2-5